A selection of T cell receptor beta chains follows, all from one sample in a study of blood T cells in healthy people across ages. Each CDR3 protein is one row after TCRdb ran MiXCR on the 5' RACE reads. In the table there are under 1,100,000 distinct CDR3 sequences, about 25% of which are singletons. The same sample was also studied in work on T cells of mothers and their children.

The sample was blood. These TCRs come from a girl aged 2-10 years in good health. Both conserved end residues are part of each CDR3. D genes are given only for firm matches. Some rows have no size entry. The others give once, few or many, or a class for an expanded clone.

>.|TRBJ2-7|TRBV7-2|TRBD2
TGTGCCAGCAGCTTAGAAAGCGGGAGTAGCTCCTACGAGCAGTACTTC
CASSLESGSSSYEQYF
>.|TRBJ2-3|TRBV6-1|.
TGTGCCAGTACGCGGTGGAATGGTGATACGCAGTATTTT
CASTRWNGDTQYF
>.|TRBJ1-1|TRBV3-1|.
TGTGCCAGCAGCCAAGATTCGGCCTGGGGGGCGAAGAACACTGAAGCTTTCTTT
CASSQDSAWGAKNTEAFF
>few|TRBJ1-6|TRBV11-2|.
TGTGCCAGCAGCTTCGAGCCCTATAATTCACCCCTCCACTTT
CASSFEPYNSPLHF
>.|TRBJ2-1|TRBV6-2/TRBV6-3|TRBD2
TGTGCCAGCAGCAGACTAGCGGGAGTATTGAATGAGCAGTTCTTC
CASSRLAGVLNEQFF
>few|TRBJ2-3|TRBV7-9|TRBD1
TGTGCCAGCAGCTTTGACAGGGGATCAGATACGCAGTATTTT
CASSFDRGSDTQYF
>.|TRBJ2-5|TRBV12-3/TRBV12-4|.
TGTGCCAGCAGTTTAAGTGGGAGAGGGAAAGAGACCCAGTACTTC
CASSLSGRGKETQYF
>once|TRBJ2-4|TRBV6-5|TRBD1
TGTGCCAGCAGTGGGACAGGGAAATTAAACATTCAGTACTTC
CASSGTGKLNIQYF
>.|TRBJ2-4|TRBV28|.
TGTGCCAGCAGTGGAGACTACCAAAACATTCAGTACTTC
CASSGDYQNIQYF
>.|TRBJ2-5|TRBV7-9|TRBD1
TGTGCCAGCAGCTTAACGTCAGGGGGCTTGGAAGAGCAGTACTTC
CASSLTSGGLEEQYF
>.|TRBJ2-7|TRBV3-1|TRBD1
TGTGCCAGCAGCCAACGTGGACAGGGCTACGAGCAGTACTTC
CASSQRGQGYEQYF
>.|TRBJ2-5|TRBV7-3|TRBD2
TGTGCCAGCAGCTTAAATAGCGGGACACAAGAGACCCAGTACTTC
CASSLNSGTQETQYF
>.|TRBJ2-5|TRBV4-2|.
TGTGCCAGCAGCCAAGATCTGCTCTTGGAGACCCAGTACTTC
CASSQDLLLETQYF
>.|TRBJ1-2|TRBV6-2/TRBV6-3|.
TGTGCCAGCAGTACCCTAAATAGGGAGAACTATGGCTACACCTTC
CASSTLNRENYGYTF
>.|TRBJ2-7|TRBV20-1|.
TGCAGTGCCCTTACCGCTAGAAGCGTTGACGAGCAGTACTTC
CSALTARSVDEQYF
>.|TRBJ2-1|TRBV5-1|TRBD1
TGCGCCAGCAGTCCATCAACCCGGACAGGCCATGAGCAGTTCTTC
CASSPSTRTGHEQFF
>few|TRBJ2-1|TRBV7-9|TRBD1
TGTGCCAGCAGCAGCACCGGGACAGGTCGCCCGGAGCAGTTCTTC
CASSSTGTGRPEQFF
>few|TRBJ1-4|TRBV6-6|.
TGTGCCAGCAGTTATTGGGGTGGGGTAAGCGATGAAAAACTGTTTTTT
CASSYWGGVSDEKLFF
>.|TRBJ2-7|TRBV20-1|.
TGCAGTGCTAGGCCCCAACTTACCTACGAGCAGTACTTC
CSARPQLTYEQYF
>.|TRBJ1-2|TRBV25-1|.
TGTGCCAGCAGTGAATTGCAGGGAAGGAGCTACACCTTC
CASSELQGRSYTF
>few|TRBJ2-3|TRBV10-1|TRBD2
TGCGCCAGCAGTGAGAATCCTAGCGGGAGTCTGGATACGCAGTATTTT
CASSENPSGSLDTQYF
>few|TRBJ2-3|TRBV7-9|.
TGTGCCAGCAACTGGCAGGGAGCAGATACGCAGTATTTT
CASNWQGADTQYF
>.|TRBJ1-4|TRBV10-2|.
.
CASKLRAGREKLFF
>.|TRBJ2-1|TRBV5-1|.
TGCGCCAGCAGCTTGAACCCCCAGCCGGCTGAGCAGTTCTTC
CASSLNPQPAEQFF